The 23 T cell receptor beta chains listed next were all sequenced from one sample in a study of T cells in women clearing cervical HPV infection. Data came from immunoSEQ multiplex PCR; TCRdb stores just in-frame clones and leaves some out. The sample table sets out 30,000 or so clones. The sequenced sample consisted of blood buffy coat. The receptors were sampled from a woman aged 18 to 69 with a cervical HPV16 infection that either progressed to CIN3+ or cleared (not recorded which).

Concerning this clone itself: The read gets to within 3 residues of the CDR3 end, and the germline J gene fills in the rest. This chain joins TRBV19 and TRBJ2-2; maybe TRBD2 (5 bases). V lost 1 base, J lost 5 bases, and 11 bases lay in between. The germline V gene encodes CDR1 LNHDA and CDR2 SQIVND (reference sequence). The CDR3 length is 15 residues. CDR3 sequence: CASSIALAGTGELFF. Partial CDR3 DNA: TGTGCCAGTAGTATAGCCCTAGCTGGGACCGGGGAG.

As for this clone: The read ends 3 residues before the CDR3 terminus; that terminus is restored from the germline J gene. The chain carries TRBV19 and TRBJ2-7; the match to TRBD2 covers 7 bases. This CDR3 contains 15 residues. The V and J ends lost 7 bases and 3 bases, in that order; junction bases with no gene match: 12. Germline V gene lookup returns CDR1 LNHDA and CDR2 SQIVND (reference sequence). The sequenced CDR3 bases are TGTGCCAGTAACCCGGGGATGGGCGGGAGCTACGAG. Translating gives CASNPGMGGSYE. The full CDR3 sequence reads CASNPGMGGSYEQYF.

The CDR3 here is CAGRQLAGGSYNEQFF. The part of the CDR3 DNA that was read is TGTGCCGGAAGACAACTAGCGGGAGGGTCTTACAATGAG. The rearrangement uses TRBV2 and TRBJ2-1; 13 nucleotides line up with TRBD2. From the germline J gene comes the end of the CDR3, since the read stops 3 residues before it. CDR1 and CDR2 (germline): SNHLY, FYNNEI. After removal of 11 bases from V and 4 bases from J, the junction contained 11 bases not matched to a gene. The CDR3 totals 16 residues.

Details on this clone: The CDR3 is cut off 3 residues early in the read; its end comes from the germline J gene. The chain has TRBV12-3 or TRBV12-4 and TRBJ2-7, with 9 bases matching TRBD2. Trimming at V came to 4 bases and at J to 2 bases, leaving 3 bases not matched to a gene. The length of the CDR3 is 14 residues. The CDR3 DNA, read in part, is TGTGCCAGCAGTTCTAGCGGGGTTACCTACGAG. Its translation: CASSSSGVTYE. The entire CDR3 protein is CASSSSGVTYEQYF.

Turning to this clone: Read coverage stops 3 residues before the CDR3 terminus; the germline J gene supplies the remainder. This sequence joins TRBV20-1 and TRBJ1-6; TRBD1 aligns across 8 bases. V was clipped by 4 bases and J by 7 bases; unmatched bases: 6. The CDR3 length is 14 residues. The germline V gene has CDR1 DFQATT and CDR2 SNEGSKA (reference sequence). The CDR3 here is CSATTGGLNSPLHF. The CDR3 bases that were read are TGCAGTGCTACAACAGGGGGACTGAATTCACCC.

With respect to this clone: The CDR3 extends 3 residues past the end of the read, so its final part is completed from the germline J gene. J is TRBJ2-3 and V is TRBV13, with 9 bases identical to TRBD2. CDR3 length equals 17 residues. J gave up 0 bases and V 1 base, and 5 bases lay outside the gene matches. Germline assignment: CDR1 PRHDT and CDR2 FYEKMQ (reference sequence). The covered CDR3 bases are TGTGCCAGCAGCTTAGTTAGCGGGAGAGATAGCACAGATACG. It is translated as CASSLVSGRDSTDT. The CDR3 in full is CASSLVSGRDSTDTQYF.

As regards this clone: The missing CDR3 end, 3 residues past where the read stops, is filled in from the germline J gene. The chain employs TRBV5-6 and TRBJ1-6; 7 bases match TRBD1. CDR3 length: 15 amino acids. Germline trimming cut 2 bases from V and 8 bases from J; bases unmatched to any gene: 7. Germline loops: CDR1 SGHDT, CDR2 YYEEEE. The CDR3 DNA, read in part, is TGTGCCAGCAGCTTCTCGACAGGGCCTGATTCACCC. Translated, it gives CASSFSTGPDSP. The full CDR3 is CASSFSTGPDSPLHF.

Concerning this clone: The read comes to an end 3 residues before the CDR3 does, leaving the germline J gene to fill in the end. The chain links TRBV5-4 to TRBJ1-1, with 11 positions matching TRBD1. CDR1 SGHNT and CDR2 YYREEE come from the germline V gene (reference sequence). With V trimmed by 2 bases and J by 4 bases, 4 bases remained unmatched. There are 15 residues in the CDR3. The CDR3 spells CASSLRTGGGTEAFF. The CDR3 DNA, read in part, is TGTGCCAGCAGCTTAAGGACAGGGGGCGGCACTGAA.

Turning to this clone: The read ends 3 residues early relative to the CDR3; the germline J gene fills the gap. V usage is TRBV5-6 and J usage is TRBJ2-2; D possibly corresponds to TRBD2 (5 bases). Germline V CDR1 and CDR2: SGHDT, YYEEEE. This CDR3 has 15 amino acids. Trimming removed 0 bases at V and 7 bases at J, with 13 bases between. The CDR3 DNA, read in part, is TGTGCCAGCAGCTTGGTCGGGGAGAGGGTCGGGGAG. Translation gives CASSLVGERVGE. The whole CDR3 region reads CASSLVGERVGELFF.

Worth noting for this clone: The missing CDR3 end, 3 residues past where the read stops, is filled in from the germline J gene. The genes are TRBV20-1 and TRBJ2-1; TRBD1 aligns across 7 bases. The J segment lost 7 bases and the V segment lost 5 bases, leaving 5 bases of the junction unmatched. The germline CDR1 and CDR2 sequences are DFQATT and SNEGSKA (reference sequence). The CDR3 loop spans 12 amino acids. The CDR3 sequence: CSAVQGNNEQFF. The CDR3 bases that were read are TGCAGTGCTGTACAGGGGAATAATGAG.

Of note for this clone: The CDR3 goes on 3 residues after the read ends, and that part is filled in from the germline J gene. The chain couples TRBV18 to TRBJ1-2, with a weak D call TRBD1 (6 bases). The CDR3 totals 15 residues. Trimming left V 2 bases short and J 2 bases short, with 12 bases between. The germline V gene encodes CDR1 KGHSH and CDR2 LQKENI. This chain's CDR3 is CASSPSTGKNYGYTF. CDR3 DNA, as far as it was read: TGTGCCAGCTCACCATCGACAGGCAAAAACTATGGC.

As to this clone: The read stops 3 residues short of the end of the CDR3; the missing end is completed from the germline J gene. The V and J genes are TRBV6-2 or TRBV6-3 and TRBJ2-7; 16 nucleotides align to TRBD2. CDR3 length: 17 amino acids. CDR1 MNHEY and CDR2 SVGEGT come from the germline V gene. Germline trimming cut 6 bases from V and 1 base from J; bases unmatched to any gene: 6. CDR3 region: CASRRGTSGRVSYEQYF. The sequenced CDR3 bases are TGTGCCAGCAGACGGGGGACTAGCGGGAGGGTTTCCTACGAG.

Note on this clone: Read data end 3 residues before the CDR3 end; the end is taken from the germline J gene. The chain recombines TRBV7-2 with TRBJ1-2; the D gene is possibly TRBD1 (6 bases). Looked up from germline, CDR1 is SGHTA and CDR2 is FQGNSA. The CDR3 is 14 amino acids. CDR3 protein: CASSQSGGGYDYTF. The part of the CDR3 DNA that was read is TGTGCCAGCAGCCAGAGTGGGGGCGGTTACGAC.

In the case of this clone: The read ends 3 residues shy of where the CDR3 ends; the end is completed using the germline J gene. V gene TRBV20-1 combines with J gene TRBJ2-2, with 7 positions matching TRBD1. CDR1 DFQATT and CDR2 SNEGSKA come from the germline V gene (reference sequence). The CDR3 is 19 amino acids. V was clipped by 1 base and J by 0 bases; unmatched bases: 14. The CDR3 loop is CSARVRDRRGWSNTGELFF. The part of the CDR3 DNA that was read is TGCAGTGCTAGAGTCCGGGACAGAAGAGGGTGGTCGAACACCGGGGAG.

CDR3 bases read: TGCGCCAGCAGCGAGACAGTTGGCAACTATGGC. The encoded protein is CASSETVGNYG. The CDR3 in full is CASSETVGNYGYTF. The rearrangement uses TRBV5-1 and TRBJ1-2, with a weak D call TRBD1 (5 bases). Read data end 3 residues before the CDR3 end; the end is taken from the germline J gene. Germline loops: CDR1 SGHRS, CDR2 YFSETQ. V was cut by 4 bases and J by 2 bases, with 12 bases left in between. CDR3 length: 14 amino acids. Full variable domain (remainder filled in from reference TRBV5-1 and TRBJ1-2): KAGVTQTPRYLIKTRGQQVTLSCSPISGHRSVSWYQQTPGQGLQFLFEYFSETQRNKGNFPGRFSGRQFSNSRSEMNVSTLELGDSALYLCASSETVGNYGYTFGSGTRLTVV.

As regards this clone: The read comes to an end 3 residues before the CDR3 does, leaving the germline J gene to fill in the end. The chain uses TRBV5-1 and TRBJ2-2; possibly TRBD1 for D (6 bases). This CDR3 spans 15 amino acids. The V gene's germline CDR1 is SGHRS and CDR2 YFSETQ. V gave up 0 bases and J gave up 6 bases, with 12 bases separating them. CDR3 protein: CASSLVSRGSGELFF. The part of the CDR3 DNA that was read is TGCGCCAGCAGCTTGGTTTCCAGGGGATCCGGGGAG. Full variable domain (rest looked up from reference TRBV5-1 and TRBJ2-2): KAGVTQTPRYLIKTRGQQVTLSCSPISGHRSVSWYQQTPGQGLQFLFEYFSETQRNKGNFPGRFSGRQFSNSRSEMNVSTLELGDSALYLCASSLVSRGSGELFFGEGSRLTVL.

About this clone itself: The CDR3 end is not reached by the read, which stops 3 residues before it; the germline J gene fills it in. The rearrangement uses TRBV19 and TRBJ2-3; 8 bases agree with TRBD2. V dropped 4 bases and J dropped 1; count of bases not matched to a gene: 1. Germline CDR1 LNHDA, CDR2 SQIVND (reference sequence). This CDR3 spans 14 amino acids. The DNA read from the CDR3 is TGTGCCAGTAGTAATAGCGGGGGCACAGATACG. Protein: CASSNSGGTDT. Given in full, the CDR3 is CASSNSGGTDTQYF.

Concerning this clone: The read terminates 3 residues before the CDR3 end, so the remaining end is supplied by the germline J gene. The rearrangement links TRBV30 to TRBJ2-7, with D unresolved. V gave up 1 base and J gave up 3 bases, with 7 bases separating them. CDR1 and CDR2 (germline): GTSNPN, SVGIG (reference sequence). The CDR3 loop spans 12 amino acids. CDR3 DNA, as far as it was read: TGTGCCTGGAGTGAGCGTTTCTACGAG. Translation: CAWSERFYE. In full, the CDR3 is CAWSERFYEQYF.

Remarks on this clone: The observed sequence ends 3 residues before the CDR3 terminus, with the missing tail filled in from the germline J gene. The chain has TRBV10-2 and TRBJ2-1; the D is unclear. Germline V gene data show CDR1 as WSHSY and CDR2 as SAAADI. The V end lost 3 bases, the J end lost 3 bases, and 15 bases lay between the germline ends. The CDR3 sequence is 16 residues long. This CDR3 is CASSDPSRLFYNEQFF. CDR3 DNA (partial): TGCGCCAGCAGTGACCCCTCTAGGCTCTTCTACAATGAG.

About this clone: The read halts 3 residues ahead of the CDR3 end, with the missing end drawn from the germline J gene. The V gene is TRBV7-2, the J gene TRBJ2-1; the D is unclear. This CDR3 contains 15 residues. CDR1 and CDR2 from the germline V gene are SGHTA and FQGNSA. V was cut by 5 bases and J by 0 bases, with 11 bases left in between. The covered CDR3 bases are TGTGCCAGCAGCGTCTTACAGAGCTCCTACAATGAG. Translated: CASSVLQSSYNE. The whole CDR3 reads CASSVLQSSYNEQFF.

Worth noting for this clone: The read finishes 3 residues shy of the CDR3 end, and the germline J gene is used to complete it. This rearrangement joins TRBV29-1 to TRBJ1-1; the D gene is possibly TRBD1 (5 bases). Trimming removed 4 bases from V and 1 base from J, with 16 bases in between. Germline V gene data show CDR1 as SQVTM and CDR2 as ANQGSEA. The CDR3 sequence is 15 residues long. The CDR3 sequence is CSVAGRLRTNTEAFF. The CDR3 bases that were read are TGCAGCGTTGCAGGGCGCCTCCGAACGAACACTGAA.

With respect to this clone: The read ends 3 residues before the CDR3 terminus; that terminus is restored from the germline J gene. V usage is TRBV6-2 or TRBV6-3 and J usage is TRBJ2-3, with no clear D. The CDR3 sequence is 11 residues long. The germline CDR1 and CDR2 sequences are MNHEY and SVGEGT. The covered CDR3 bases are TGTGCCAGCAGCCGACAAGGGACG. Translated: CASSRQGT. The entire CDR3 protein is CASSRQGTQYF.

Turning to this clone: The read terminates 3 residues before the CDR3 end, so the remaining end is supplied by the germline J gene. V gene TRBV29-1 combines with J gene TRBJ2-4, with 9 bases matching TRBD1. The V gene's germline CDR1 is SQVTM and CDR2 ANQGSEA. CDR3 length: 15 amino acids. V gave up 4 bases and J gave up 8 bases; unmatched junction bases: 12. CDR3 in amino acids: CSVGSGQGPGDIQYF. The covered CDR3 bases are TGCAGCGTTGGATCGGGACAGGGCCCGGGAGACATT.